The 18 T cell receptor beta chains listed next were all sequenced from one sample in a study of T cell responses to AZD1222 COVID-19 vaccine. Data came from immunoSEQ multiplex PCR; TCRdb stores just in-frame clones and leaves some out. The sample includes about 110,000 clones, roughly 90% seen only once; the top ten take over 12%. The source material was peripheral blood, sampled 28 days after the second AZD1222 dose. The receptor source for this set is an adult who received the AZD1222 COVID-19 vaccine.

This chain joins TRBV2 and TRBJ1-1, with D possibly matching TRBD1 (5 bases). In germline, CDR1 is SNHLY, CDR2 FYNNEI. Trimming removed 3 bases from V and 4 bases from J, with 12 bases in between. The CDR3 loop spans 14 amino acids. In nucleotides, the CDR3 is TGTGCCAGCAGTGAGGGACCTCGGAGCACTGAAGCTTTCTTT. Encoded protein: CASSEGPRSTEAFF.

The rearrangement uses TRBV19 and TRBJ1-3; tentatively, D is TRBD1 (5 bases). Deletions cut 0 bases from V and 4 bases from J, with 13 bases between. CDR3 length equals 16 residues. Germline V gene sequence: CDR1 LNHDA, CDR2 SQIVND (reference sequence). The CDR3 DNA reads as TGTGCCAGTAGTATAGAACCCCAGGGTAGGGGAAACACCATATATTTT. This sequence encodes CASSIEPQGRGNTIYF. Complete variable domain (other parts from reference TRBV19 and TRBJ1-3): DGGITQSPKYLFRKEGQNVTLSCEQNLNHDAMYWYRQDPGQGLRLIYYSQIVNDFQKGDIAEGYSVSREKKESFPLTVTSAQKNPTAFYLCASSIEPQGRGNTIYFGEGSWLTVV.

This clone came up a few times. The chain recombines TRBV6-5 with TRBJ1-3; D remains ambiguous. CDR1 and CDR2 (germline): MNHEY, SVGAGI. V gave up 7 bases and J gave up 0 bases, with 13 bases separating them. The CDR3 runs to 15 residues. CDR3 bases: TGTGCCAGCAAATCGGTCCACTTCTCTGGAAACACCATATATTTT. It is translated as CASKSVHFSGNTIYF.

The chain carries TRBV9 and TRBJ2-5; the match to TRBD2 covers 8 bases. CDR1 and CDR2 from the germline V gene are SGDLS and YYNGEE. V lost 2 bases to trimming and J lost 10 bases; unmatched junction nucleotides: 13. The CDR3 covers 15 residues. The CDR3 reads CASSVGKAGAQDQYF. The CDR3 DNA reads as TGTGCCAGCAGCGTGGGCAAAGCGGGGGCCCAGGACCAGTACTTC.

The genes are TRBV3-1 (or the pseudogene TRBV3-2) and TRBJ1-4, with D unclear. The V gene's germline CDR1 is LGHDT and CDR2 YNNKEL (reference sequence). V shed 1 base and J shed 4 bases, with 7 bases lying between them. The CDR3 is 14 amino acids. CDR3 sequence (DNA): TGTGCCAGCAGCCAAGTAATATATAATGAAAAACTGTTTTTT. Residues: CASSQVIYNEKLFF.

This rearrangement joins TRBV14 to TRBJ2-3, with D hard to call. Germline values: CDR1 SGHDN, CDR2 FVKESK. The CDR3 totals 13 residues. Trimming took 6 bases from V and 3 from J, leaving 10 bases between them. CDR3 bases: TGTGCCAGCAGTCTCCGACGGACAGATACGCAGTATTTT. Residues: CASSLRRTDTQYF.

This chain links TRBV6-4 with TRBJ2-3; the match to TRBD2 covers 9 bases. CDR1 is MRHNA and CDR2 is SNTAGT in the germline V gene. CDR3 length equals 14 residues. J was trimmed by 7 bases and V by 8 bases; bases with no gene match: 10. CDR3 loop: CASSGLADRNTQYF. Written as DNA, the CDR3 is TGTGCCAGCTCGGGACTAGCAGATCGAAATACGCAGTATTTT.

The chain carries TRBV15 and TRBJ1-2; D is uncertain. The CDR3 consists of 13 residues. Trimming pared 5 bases from V and 8 bases from J, leaving 15 bases between. Germline CDR1 and CDR2: LNHNV and YYDKDF (reference sequence). Written as DNA, the CDR3 is TGTGCCACCAGCCAAGGTGGGGAGGGAGGCTACACCTTC. Amino acid sequence: CATSQGGEGGYTF.

The CDR3 coding sequence is TGTGCCAGCAGTGACTCCCCCCGCCGCACAGATACGCAGTATTTT. This translates into CASSDSPRRTDTQYF. The chain uses TRBV6-4 and TRBJ2-3; no reliable D call. CDR1 is MRHNA, CDR2 SNTAGT, per germline. The CDR3 covers 15 residues. V dropped 0 bases and J dropped 1 base, with 8 bases sitting between them.

The chain carries TRBV7-8 and TRBJ1-1; TRBD1 might be the D (6 bases). The germline V gene encodes CDR1 SGHVS and CDR2 FQNEAQ. The CDR3 spans 14 residues. Trimming shortened V by 5 bases and J by 5 bases, and 15 bases separated the two germline ends. DNA of the CDR3: TGTGCCAGCAGCACCCTACTCCAGGGGACTGAAGCTTTCTTT. Protein product: CASSTLLQGTEAFF.

The chain couples TRBV29-1 to TRBJ2-2, with TRBD2 identical over 9 bases. The CDR3 consists of 14 residues. Germline CDR1 is SQVTM and CDR2 is ANQGSEA. Trimming removed 4 bases from V and 5 bases from J; junction bases left unmatched: 5. The CDR3 nucleotides read TGCAGCGTTGTAGCGGGAGTAAGGACCGGGGAGCTGTTTTTT. It translates to CSVVAGVRTGELFF.

This clone was seen a single time. This chain links TRBV11-3 with TRBJ1-1; D is possibly TRBD1 (5 bases). Trimming shortened V by 2 bases and J by 0 bases, and 10 bases separated the two germline ends. CDR3 size: 15 residues. Germline values: CDR1 SGHNT, CDR2 YENEEA. The CDR3 sequence is CASSLRGNMNTEAFF. The CDR3 DNA sequence: TGTGCCAGCAGCTTAAGGGGAAACATGAACACTGAAGCTTTCTTT.

CDR3 loop: CASSEAEVIYGYTF. As DNA, the CDR3 is TGTGCCAGCAGTGAAGCGGAAGTGATCTATGGCTACACCTTC. The J gene is TRBJ1-2, the V gene TRBV6-1, with D hard to call. Trimming left V 0 bases short and J 4 bases short, with 9 bases between. The CDR3 runs 14 residues. Germline values: CDR1 MNHNS, CDR2 SASEGT.

The genes are TRBV4-1 and TRBJ2-3, with 13 nucleotides matching TRBD2. Germline-derived CDR1 and CDR2 are MGHRA and YSYEKL. V was pared by 0 bases and J by 0 bases, with 6 bases of the junction left unmatched. This CDR3 contains 19 residues. CDR3 loop: CASSQDSTSGGTSTDTQYF. The CDR3 nucleotides are TGCGCCAGCAGCCAAGACTCGACTAGCGGGGGGACTAGCACAGATACGCAGTATTTT.

The rearrangement joins TRBV6-5 to TRBJ1-4; the match to TRBD1 covers 8 bases. Germline lookup yields CDR1 MNHEY and CDR2 SVGAGI. The V and J ends lost 5 bases and 8 bases, in that order; junction bases with no gene match: 7. The length of the CDR3 is 14 residues. CDR3 nucleotide sequence: TGTGCCAGCAGTACCCAGGGGGCAAGGGAAAAACTGTTTTTT. Its protein is CASSTQGAREKLFF.

This chain uses TRBV28 with TRBJ1-1; D uncertain. CDR1 and CDR2 from the germline V gene are MDHEN and SYDVKM. CDR3 size: 13 residues. Trimming shortened V by 5 bases and J by 6 bases, and 13 bases separated the two germline ends. The CDR3 bases are TGTGCCAGCAGTGTACAGCCAAGCCCTGAAGCTTTCTTT. Encoded protein: CASSVQPSPEAFF.

The chain has TRBV29-1 and TRBJ2-5, with D possibly being TRBD1 or TRBD2 (5 bases each). This CDR3 comprises 10 residues. V lost 6 bases and J 5 bases, leaving 7 bases between the germline ends. CDR1 is SQVTM, CDR2 ANQGSEA, per germline. The DNA of the CDR3 is TGCAGCGTGGGGGAGGAGACCCAGTACTTC. Its translation: CSVGEETQYF.

The V gene is TRBV6-5, the J gene TRBJ1-1; D perhaps matches TRBD1 (5 bases). With 0 bases removed from V and 6 bases from J, the gap between germline ends came to 11 bases. CDR3 length equals 14 residues. Germline V CDR1 and CDR2: MNHEY, SVGAGI. The CDR3 loop reads CASSYSRGSAEAFF. The CDR3, as DNA: TGTGCCAGCAGTTACTCGCGGGGGAGCGCTGAAGCTTTCTTT.